This paragraph reports one TCR beta chain. The sample is drawn from a study of cytomegalovirus exposure and HLA in healthy donors. Deletions cut 4 bases from V and 4 bases from J, with 24 bases between. CDR1 and CDR2 from the germline V gene are SGHRS and YFSETQ. CDR3 length equals 17 residues. 13 Jbeta primers and 60 Vbeta primers were used for the PCR. Method: immunoSEQ multiplex PCR; TCRdb's copy keeps in-frame clones and lacks some. Of around 90,000 clones in the sample, approximately 69% are singletons; the top ten hold around 5.6%. This chain joins TRBV5-1 and TRBJ2-7, with D tentatively TRBD1 (6 bases). The sequence was obtained from a boy aged 5-17 years in good health and CMV-seropositive. The sequencing input was PBMCs. CDR3 residues: CASSQLGTQGILYEQYF. CDR3 nucleotide sequence: TGCGCCAGCAGCCAATTGGGAACGCAGGGGATTTTATACGAGCAGTACTTC.